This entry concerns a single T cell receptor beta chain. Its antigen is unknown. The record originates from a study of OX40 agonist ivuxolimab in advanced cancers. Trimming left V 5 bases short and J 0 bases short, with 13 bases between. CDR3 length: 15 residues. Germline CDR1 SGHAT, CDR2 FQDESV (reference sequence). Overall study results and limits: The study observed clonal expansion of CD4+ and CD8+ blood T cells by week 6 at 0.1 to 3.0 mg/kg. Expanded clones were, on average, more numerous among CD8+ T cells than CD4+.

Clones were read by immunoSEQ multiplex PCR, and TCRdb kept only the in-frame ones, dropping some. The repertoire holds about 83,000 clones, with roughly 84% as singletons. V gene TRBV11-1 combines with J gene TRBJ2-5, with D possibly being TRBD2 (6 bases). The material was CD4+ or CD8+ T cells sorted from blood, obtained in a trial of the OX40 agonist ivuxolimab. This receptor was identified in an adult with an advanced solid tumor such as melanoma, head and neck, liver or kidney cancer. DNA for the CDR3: TGTGCCAGCAGCATCGGGACTCAGTACCAAGAGACCCAGTACTTC. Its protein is CASSIGTQYQETQYF.